This T cell receptor beta chain was sequenced during a study of blood T cell repertoires in COVID-19. Here immunoSEQ multiplex PCR was the method, and the copy in TCRdb shows in-frame clones only, minus some. The table includes more than 12,000 clones, approximately 92% detected once. Germline values: CDR1 SNHLY, CDR2 FYNNEI. Trimming left V 5 bases short and J 0 bases short, with 14 bases between. The CDR3 runs to 16 residues. The rearrangement uses TRBV2 and TRBJ1-3; unclear D gene. The clonotype comes from a human donor in a cohort sampled during active COVID-19. Material: peripheral blood. CDR3 amino acids: CASSPLRVASGNTIYF. CDR3 bases: TGTGCCAGCAGTCCCTTGCGGGTGGCCTCTGGAAACACCATATATTTT.